This record covers a single T cell receptor beta chain. In this sample, this clonotype turned up a few times. The specificity of this receptor is unknown. The sample holds no much larger clone one base away, and base qualities are not on file. TCR cDNA was synthesized by 5'RACE template switching, which introduced a universal primer site and unique molecular identifiers. Priming of cDNA synthesis was performed from both the TCR alpha and TCR beta constant segments. Library amplification involved two PCR steps, and the second step added sample barcodes and sequencing adapters. Sequencing of the libraries was done on either Illumina HiSeq 2500 (2x100 bp) or NovaSeq (2x150 bp). The authors' pipeline ran thus. MIGEC was used to demultiplex reads and collapse the reads into UMI consensus sequences, and MiXCR was used for V(D)J alignment. Vaccine-responding clonotypes were defined with edgeR using replicate PBMC samples, requiring FDR below 0.01 and a log2 fold change above 5 up to day 15. Each bulk clonotype received a CD4 or CD8 identity based on whether the sequenced CD4 or CD8 repertoire contained that clonotype at higher abundance. The public reads were run again by TCRdb, first through fastp at Q25 and then through MiXCR, and only productive beta chains were kept. Records with the same CDR3 protein are collapsed into one entry carrying the most frequent genes and DNA. It is TCRdb's table, rather than the study itself, that gives the V and J calls and clone size. This sample holds roughly 500,000 distinct CDR3 sequences; about 19% were observed only once. The ten largest clones capture approximately 15% of the sample.

These data are taken from a study of T cells after yellow fever vaccination (dated by TCRdb to about 2019). Broadly, across the study: The SMART-Seq v4 Ultra Low Input RNA kit was used to prepare libraries from fractions with low cell numbers. To follow T-cell clones before and after both primary and booster YFV17D yellow fever vaccination, bulk TCR alpha and beta repertoires underwent longitudinal sequencing. The cohort comprised two healthy male donors, one aged 18 to 29 and one aged 30 to 39 years. Blood was drawn at multiple timepoints before and after primary and secondary immunization, with bulk PBMC replicates and cell subsets isolated. On the study overall, not on this receptor specifically: A small share of clonotypes occurred in both CD4 and CD8 compartments, likely arising from convergent recombination. Because abundant contaminating clonotypes from the bulk population could be contained in FACS-sorted repertoires, computational filtering was required. Compared with the primary T-cell response, the secondary T-cell response was weaker but faster, peaking on day 5 rather than day 15. After the booster, most clones that had expanded after primary vaccination were detected again (approximately 97% of CD4 and around 88% of CD8), suggesting broad maintenance of memory. Because only a couple of donors were included in the study, the extent to which the findings can be generalized is limited.

Taken from the germline V gene, the CDR1 and CDR2 loops are MDHEN and SYDVKM. There are 14 amino acids in the CDR3, from cysteine to phenylalanine inclusive. This entry keeps only the CDR3 DNA: 42 bases, framed from base 1. V and J are truncated by 3 bases and 0 bases respectively, leaving an intervening sequence of 9 bases. The treatment or condition tag for this specimen amounts to: live attenuated yellow fever vaccine strain. Two biological replicates of bulk PBMCs were collected at each blood-draw timepoint. A standard Ficoll-Paque protocol was used to isolate PBMCs from peripheral blood. TriZol was used to extract RNA from bulk PBMCs, CD4 and CD8 fractions, and dextramer-positive and dextramer-negative fractions.

The chain uses TRBV28 and TRBJ2-7, with TRBD2 perhaps the D gene, on 6 matching bases. The sequence came from a man aged 30 to 39 who received the YFV17D yellow fever vaccine. The material was PBMCs, obtained 15 days after the yellow fever booster vaccination. The sequenced DNA is TGTGCCAGCAGTTTGACGACTAGCTCCTACGAGCAGTACTTC. It is translated as CASSLTTSSYEQYF. Reference TRBV28 and TRBJ2-7 genes cover what lies past the CDR3, so the full variable domain is DVKVTQSSRYLVKRTGEKVFLECVQDMDHENMFWYRQDPGLGLRLIYFSYDVKMKEKGDIPEGYSVSREKKERFSLILESASTNQTSMYLCASSLTTSSYEQYFGPGTRLTVT.